The 10 T cell receptor beta chains below come from one sample, sequenced in a study of blood T cell repertoires in COVID-19. The method was immunoSEQ multiplex PCR; TCRdb's version includes in-frame clones alone and lacks a portion of them. This sample has roughly 140,000 clones; over 75% occur once, and the top ten carry roughly 4.3%. The sample comprised PBMCs or T cells enriched from blood (not recorded which). The receptors were sampled from a man in his forties or fifties in a cohort exposed to, infected with or recovered from COVID-19 (not recorded which).

The V gene is TRBV28, the J gene TRBJ2-1; 7 bases fit TRBD1. This CDR3 is 14 amino acids long. Per the germline V gene, CDR1 is MDHEN and CDR2 is SYDVKM. With 6 bases clipped from V and 3 bases from J, the junction kept 5 bases outside the gene matches. As DNA, the CDR3 is TGTGCCAGCAGACTGACAGGGCGCTACAATGAGCAGTTCTTC. Protein product: CASRLTGRYNEQFF.

A single count supports this clone. This sequence joins TRBV6-6 and TRBJ2-3; 11 bases are shared with TRBD2. The germline CDR1 and CDR2 sequences are MNHNY and SVGAGI (reference sequence). Losses at the gene ends were 2 bases for V and 5 bases for J; bases not matched to a gene: 6. This CDR3 has 16 amino acids. CDR3 in amino acids: CASSYPSGGRRDTQYF. The CDR3 region has the DNA TGTGCCAGCAGTTACCCTAGCGGGGGGCGGAGAGATACGCAGTATTTT.

CDR3 protein: CASSPRQGQRDEQYF. CDR3 DNA sequence: TGTGCCAGCAGCCCGCGACAGGGACAGAGGGACGAGCAGTACTTC. This chain connects TRBV4-2 to TRBJ2-7; 7 positions agree with TRBD1. Germline V lookup: CDR1 LGHNA, CDR2 YNFKEQ. The CDR3 has 15 residues. With V trimmed by 4 bases and J by 5 bases, 11 bases remained unmatched.

CDR3 sequence reads: CASSFLRSSGTGTFGQYF. CDR3 DNA sequence: TGTGCCAGCAGCTTCTTACGCTCTAGTGGGACAGGGACATTCGGGCAGTACTTC. The rearrangement links TRBV7-9 to TRBJ2-7, with 9 bases that match TRBD1. V dropped 3 bases and J dropped 9; count of bases not matched to a gene: 21. The CDR3 is made up of 18 amino acids. CDR1 is SEHNR, CDR2 FQNEAQ, per germline (reference sequence).

The V and J genes are TRBV9 and TRBJ1-1; 10 nucleotides match TRBD1. Losses at the gene ends were 4 bases for V and 2 bases for J; bases not matched to a gene: 8. There are 16 residues in the CDR3. Germline values: CDR1 SGDLS, CDR2 YYNGEE. Here the CDR3 reads CASSPTGTGANTEAFF. The CDR3 DNA reads as TGTGCCAGCAGCCCCACCGGGACAGGGGCAAACACTGAAGCTTTCTTT.

The chain carries TRBV9 and TRBJ2-1, with TRBD2 identical over 9 bases. This CDR3 is 15 amino acids long. V shed 3 bases, J shed 2 bases, and the junction held 3 bases outside the gene matches. The V gene's germline CDR1 is SGDLS and CDR2 YYNGEE. This CDR3 is CASSASGVTYNEQFF. In DNA, the CDR3 is TGTGCCAGCAGCGCTAGCGGGGTAACCTACAATGAGCAGTTCTTC.

The rearrangement uses TRBV7-2 and TRBJ2-7; possibly TRBD1 for D (5 bases). The CDR3 sequence is 13 residues long. The germline V gene has CDR1 SGHTA and CDR2 FQGNSA. The V end lost 1 base, the J end lost 4 bases, and 8 bases lay between the germline ends. The CDR3 protein is CASSLDSGYEQYF. The CDR3, as DNA: TGTGCCAGCAGCTTAGATTCAGGGTACGAGCAGTACTTC. Combining the CDR3 with reference TRBV7-2 and TRBJ2-7 gives the whole variable domain GAGVSQSPSNKVTEKGKDVELRCDPISGHTALYWYRQSLGQGLEFLIYFQGNSAPDKSGLPSDRFSAERTGGSVSTLTIQRTQQEDSAVYLCASSLDSGYEQYFGPGTRLTVT.

The sample holds a few counts of this clone. The chain uses TRBV6-5 and TRBJ1-1, with 7 nucleotides matching TRBD1. The CDR3 is 15 amino acids. CDR1 and CDR2 from the germline V gene are MNHEY and SVGAGI. Losses at the gene ends were 10 bases for V and 1 base for J; bases not matched to a gene: 12. CDR3 coding DNA: TGTGCCATCGAGAAACAGGGGCCCCCGAACACTGAAGCTTTCTTT. As protein: CAIEKQGPPNTEAFF.

This clone has only one observation. The chain links TRBV2 to TRBJ1-1; the D is unclear. The V gene lost 6 bases and the J gene lost 3 bases, with 11 bases spanning the gap. Germline CDR1 SNHLY, CDR2 FYNNEI. The CDR3 is made up of 13 amino acids. CDR3 amino acids: CASSLERDTEAFF. DNA for the CDR3: TGTGCCAGCAGCCTTGAGAGGGACACTGAAGCTTTCTTT.

V and J are TRBV7-2 and TRBJ1-6, with D perhaps TRBD1 (5 bases). Germline-derived CDR1 and CDR2 are SGHTA and FQGNSA. V was shortened by 4 bases and J by 11 bases, with 12 bases between the two germline ends. The length of the CDR3 is 13 residues. The chain's CDR3 is CASSYPQGAPLHF. In nucleotides, the CDR3 is TGTGCCAGCAGCTACCCTCAGGGTGCACCCCTCCACTTT.